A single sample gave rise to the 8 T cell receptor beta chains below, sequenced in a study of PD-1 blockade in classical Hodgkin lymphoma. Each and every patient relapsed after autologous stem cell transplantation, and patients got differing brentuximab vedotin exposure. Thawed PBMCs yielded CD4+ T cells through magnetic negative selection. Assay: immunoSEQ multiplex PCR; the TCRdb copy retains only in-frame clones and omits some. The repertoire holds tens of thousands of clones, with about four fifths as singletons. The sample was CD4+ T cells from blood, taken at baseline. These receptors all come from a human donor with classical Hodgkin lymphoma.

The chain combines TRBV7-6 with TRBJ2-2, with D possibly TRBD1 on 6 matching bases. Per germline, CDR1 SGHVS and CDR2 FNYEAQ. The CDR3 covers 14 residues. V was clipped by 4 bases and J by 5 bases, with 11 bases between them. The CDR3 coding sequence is TGTGCCAGCAGCTCCTCCCAGGGGACCGGGGAGCTGTTTTTT. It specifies CASSSSQGTGELFF.

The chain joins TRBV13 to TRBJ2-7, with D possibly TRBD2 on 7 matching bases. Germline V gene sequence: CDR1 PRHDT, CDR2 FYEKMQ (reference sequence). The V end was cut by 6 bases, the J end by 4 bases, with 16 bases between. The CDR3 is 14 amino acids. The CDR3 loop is CASSFWGGLYEQYF. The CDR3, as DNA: TGTGCCAGCAGTTTCTGGGGGGGCCTGTACGAGCAGTACTTC.

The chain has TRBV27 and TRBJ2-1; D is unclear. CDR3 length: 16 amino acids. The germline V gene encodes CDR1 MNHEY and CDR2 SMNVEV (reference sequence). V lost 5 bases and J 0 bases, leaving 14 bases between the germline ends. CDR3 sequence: CASSPRIEISYNEQFF. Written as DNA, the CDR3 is TGTGCCAGCAGTCCCAGAATTGAGATCTCCTACAATGAGCAGTTCTTC.

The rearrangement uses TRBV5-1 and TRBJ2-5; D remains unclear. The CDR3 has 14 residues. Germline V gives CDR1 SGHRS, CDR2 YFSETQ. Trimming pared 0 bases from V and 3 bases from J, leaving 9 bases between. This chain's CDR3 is CASSLGVTEETQYF. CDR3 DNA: TGCGCCAGCAGCTTGGGGGTGACCGAAGAGACCCAGTACTTC. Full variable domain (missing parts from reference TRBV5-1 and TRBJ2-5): KAGVTQTPRYLIKTRGQQVTLSCSPISGHRSVSWYQQTPGQGLQFLFEYFSETQRNKGNFPGRFSGRQFSNSRSEMNVSTLELGDSALYLCASSLGVTEETQYFGPGTRLLVL.

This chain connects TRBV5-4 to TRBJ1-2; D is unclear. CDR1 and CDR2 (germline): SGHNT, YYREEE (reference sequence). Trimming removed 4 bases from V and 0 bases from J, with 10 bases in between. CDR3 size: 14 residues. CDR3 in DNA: TGTGCCAGCAGCCTGGCTGTAGCTAACTATGGCTACACCTTC. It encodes CASSLAVANYGYTF. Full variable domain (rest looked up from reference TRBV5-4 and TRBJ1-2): ETGVTQSPTHLIKTRGQQVTLRCSSQSGHNTVSWYQQALGQGPQFIFQYYREEENGRGNFPPRFSGLQFPNYSSELNVNALELDDSALYLCASSLAVANYGYTFGSGTRLTVV.

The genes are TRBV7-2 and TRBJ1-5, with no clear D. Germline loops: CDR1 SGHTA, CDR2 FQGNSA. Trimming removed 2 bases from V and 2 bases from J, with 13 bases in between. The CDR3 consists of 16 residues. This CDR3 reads CASSLRPPSGNQPQHF. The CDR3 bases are TGTGCCAGCAGCTTACGTCCCCCGTCGGGCAATCAGCCCCAGCATTTT.

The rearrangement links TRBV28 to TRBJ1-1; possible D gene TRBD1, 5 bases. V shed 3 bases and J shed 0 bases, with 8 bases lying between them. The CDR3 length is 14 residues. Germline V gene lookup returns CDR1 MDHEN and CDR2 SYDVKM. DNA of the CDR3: TGTGCCAGCAGTTTGGCAGGGATGAACACTGAAGCTTTCTTT. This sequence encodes CASSLAGMNTEAFF.

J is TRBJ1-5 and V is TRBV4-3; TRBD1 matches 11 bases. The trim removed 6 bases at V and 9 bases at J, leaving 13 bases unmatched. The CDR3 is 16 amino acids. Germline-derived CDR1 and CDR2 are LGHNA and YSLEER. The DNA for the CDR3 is TGCGCCAGCAGTCCACGGGGACAGGGGGACGGGGCGCCCCAGCATTTT. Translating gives CASSPRGQGDGAPQHF.